These T cell receptor beta chains were read from a single sample in a study of T cell repertoires in cytomegalovirus infection. TCRdb re-derived calls from the reads in MiXCR, one entry per CDR3 protein. The sample includes almost 300,000 distinct CDR3 sequences, approximately 8.9% of them seen just once. Specimen: PBMCs. These TCRs come from a human donor in good health (CMV status not recorded). Some clones in this sample may be carry-over from other donors' samples. Both conserved end residues are part of each CDR3. D genes are given only for firm matches. Clone sizes are given selectively: once, few, many, or a class where the clone is expanded.

cdr3_nt: TGCAGTGCTAGATCAGGAGGTGGCTACACCTTC
cdr3_aa: CSARSGGGYTF
v_call: TRBV20-1
j_call: TRBJ1-2
clone_size: many
d_call: NA

cdr3_nt: TGCAGCGCACAACAGGGGGCGTATGAGCAGTTCTTC
cdr3_aa: CSAQQGAYEQFF
v_call: TRBV29-1
j_call: TRBJ2-1
clone_size: NA
d_call: TRBD1

cdr3_nt: TGTGCCAGCAGCTGGGCAGACAGGGGGTCCTACGAGCAGTACTTC
cdr3_aa: CASSWADRGSYEQYF
v_call: TRBV5-5
j_call: TRBJ2-7
clone_size: many
d_call: TRBD1

cdr3_nt: TGTGCCAGCAGCTTAAGTCCGCCGACCACTGAAGCTTTCTTT
cdr3_aa: CASSLSPPTTEAFF
v_call: TRBV7-3
j_call: TRBJ1-1
clone_size: many
d_call: NA

cdr3_nt: TGTGCCAGCAGCTTAGGAAACTATAATTCACCCCTCCACTTT
cdr3_aa: CASSLGNYNSPLHF
v_call: TRBV7-9
j_call: TRBJ1-6
clone_size: many
d_call: NA

cdr3_nt: TGTGCCAGCAAGAACCCAGGGGGAGATGACATTCAGTACTTC
cdr3_aa: CASKNPGGDDIQYF
v_call: TRBV2
j_call: TRBJ2-4
clone_size: few
d_call: TRBD1

cdr3_nt: TGTGCCAGCAGCCTAGAGGGACAGTCGAATTCACCCCTCCACTTT
cdr3_aa: CASSLEGQSNSPLHF
v_call: TRBV2
j_call: TRBJ1-6
clone_size: many
d_call: TRBD1

cdr3_nt: TGCAGCGTTGAAGGCGGGACAGGGCTCGCAGATACGCAGTATTTT
cdr3_aa: CSVEGGTGLADTQYF
v_call: TRBV29-1
j_call: TRBJ2-3
clone_size: NA
d_call: TRBD1

cdr3_nt: TGTGCCAGCAGCCAAGGGCGGAGACTCGGCTACACCTTC
cdr3_aa: CASSQGRRLGYTF
v_call: TRBV3-1
j_call: TRBJ1-2
clone_size: once
d_call: NA

cdr3_nt: TGTGCCAGCAGTTTACCCCGGACCAACAATGAGCAGTTCTTC
cdr3_aa: CASSLPRTNNEQFF
v_call: TRBV28
j_call: TRBJ2-1
clone_size: many
d_call: NA

cdr3_nt: TGTGCCAGCAGCCGGACAGCCAGGAGCGATCAGCCCCAGCATTTT
cdr3_aa: CASSRTARSDQPQHF
v_call: TRBV6-2/TRBV6-3
j_call: TRBJ1-5
clone_size: many
d_call: NA

cdr3_nt: TGTGCCAGCAGCTTTGGGCGCCTTCTGACTAGCGGGGGGCCGAGCTCCTACGAGCAGTACTTC
cdr3_aa: CASSFGRLLTSGGPSSYEQYF
v_call: TRBV7-2
j_call: TRBJ2-7
clone_size: many
d_call: TRBD2

cdr3_nt: TGTGCCAGCAGTTCCGTAGCCCTCGAGACCCAGTACTTC
cdr3_aa: CASSSVALETQYF
v_call: TRBV28
j_call: TRBJ2-5
clone_size: many
d_call: NA

cdr3_nt: TGTGCCAGCAGCTTATCCCCTGAAGCTTTCTTT
cdr3_aa: CASSLSPEAFF
v_call: TRBV7-9
j_call: TRBJ1-1
clone_size: many
d_call: NA

cdr3_nt: TGTGCCAGCACCTCCCAGGGTAGTGGGGCCAACGTCCTGACTTTC
cdr3_aa: CASTSQGSGANVLTF
v_call: TRBV28
j_call: TRBJ2-6
clone_size: many
d_call: NA

cdr3_nt: TGTGCCAGCAGAGCGGACACTCAGCCCCAGCATTTT
cdr3_aa: CASRADTQPQHF
v_call: TRBV2
j_call: TRBJ1-5
clone_size: few
d_call: NA

cdr3_nt: TGTGCCAGCTCACTTGATGCGGAGAGCAATGAGCAGTTCTTC
cdr3_aa: CASSLDAESNEQFF
v_call: TRBV18
j_call: TRBJ2-1
clone_size: few
d_call: NA

cdr3_nt: TGTGCCAGCAGTCCGCCGGGACTAGCGGGGGTCAATGAGCAGTTCTTC
cdr3_aa: CASSPPGLAGVNEQFF
v_call: TRBV2
j_call: TRBJ2-1
clone_size: NA
d_call: TRBD2

cdr3_nt: TGCAGTGCTATAAACATGGCAGGGCAGGGTTCACCCCTCCACTTT
cdr3_aa: CSAINMAGQGSPLHF
v_call: TRBV20-1
j_call: TRBJ1-6
clone_size: few
d_call: NA

cdr3_nt: TGTGCCAGTACAGGACTGATCTATGGCTACACCTTC
cdr3_aa: CASTGLIYGYTF
v_call: TRBV7-9
j_call: TRBJ1-2
clone_size: few
d_call: NA

cdr3_nt: TGTGCCAGCAGCCCAGGGGGGGGCGCGTACACCGGGGAGCTGTTTTTT
cdr3_aa: CASSPGGGAYTGELFF
v_call: TRBV7-8
j_call: TRBJ2-2
clone_size: many
d_call: NA

cdr3_nt: TGTGCTAGTGGTTTTTCGGGACAGAGGAGCGAGCAGTACTTC
cdr3_aa: CASGFSGQRSEQYF
v_call: TRBV12-5
j_call: TRBJ2-7
clone_size: NA
d_call: TRBD1

cdr3_nt: TGTGCCAGCAGTCGGGACTGGGCGAACACCGGGGAGCTGTTTTTT
cdr3_aa: CASSRDWANTGELFF
v_call: TRBV6-4
j_call: TRBJ2-2
clone_size: many
d_call: NA

cdr3_nt: TGTGCCAGCAGTCCCCCCCTAGGGACAGGCGTAACCTACGAGCAGTACTTC
cdr3_aa: CASSPPLGTGVTYEQYF
v_call: TRBV28
j_call: TRBJ2-7
clone_size: few
d_call: TRBD1

cdr3_nt: TGTGCCAGCAGCCCGGTTAGCACAGATACGCAGTATTTT
cdr3_aa: CASSPVSTDTQYF
v_call: TRBV14
j_call: TRBJ2-3
clone_size: many
d_call: NA

cdr3_nt: TGTGCCAGCAGCATCCGCGGGGTCCACTCCTACAATGAGCAGTTCTTC
cdr3_aa: CASSIRGVHSYNEQFF
v_call: TRBV7-2
j_call: TRBJ2-1
clone_size: many
d_call: NA

cdr3_nt: TGTGCCAGCAGTGAAAGCTTCAGGGGAACTAATGAAAAACTGTTTTTT
cdr3_aa: CASSESFRGTNEKLFF
v_call: TRBV2
j_call: TRBJ1-4
clone_size: NA
d_call: NA

cdr3_nt: TGTGCCAGCAGTGAGGGGACCATCTCTGGAAACACCATATATTTT
cdr3_aa: CASSEGTISGNTIYF
v_call: TRBV6-1
j_call: TRBJ1-3
clone_size: many
d_call: NA

cdr3_nt: TGCAGTGCTAGAGCCTGGACAGGGGACGAGCAGTACTTC
cdr3_aa: CSARAWTGDEQYF
v_call: TRBV20-1
j_call: TRBJ2-7
clone_size: many
d_call: TRBD1

cdr3_nt: TGCGCCAGCAGTGAGTGGAACAGGGGCCAAGAGACCCAGTACTTC
cdr3_aa: CASSEWNRGQETQYF
v_call: TRBV10-2
j_call: TRBJ2-5
clone_size: NA
d_call: TRBD1

cdr3_nt: TGCGCCAGCAGCTTGGACAAGACTTATGGTGAGGGGAGGAGTTCACCCCTCCACTTT
cdr3_aa: CASSLDKTYGEGRSSPLHF
v_call: TRBV5-1
j_call: TRBJ1-6
clone_size: many
d_call: NA

cdr3_nt: TGTGCCAGCAGCTCTCCCGGGGGAAGGCAAGAGACCCAGTACTTC
cdr3_aa: CASSSPGGRQETQYF
v_call: TRBV7-2
j_call: TRBJ2-5
clone_size: many
d_call: NA

cdr3_nt: TGTGCTAGTGGCAGATCGGACACTCAAGAGACCCAGTACTTC
cdr3_aa: CASGRSDTQETQYF
v_call: TRBV12-5
j_call: TRBJ2-5
clone_size: NA
d_call: NA

cdr3_nt: TGTGCCAGCAGGAGGGGACAGGGTACTGAGCAGTTCTTC
cdr3_aa: CASRRGQGTEQFF
v_call: TRBV6-5
j_call: TRBJ2-1
clone_size: few
d_call: TRBD1

cdr3_nt: TGTGCCAGCAGCCCCCCCGGACTAGCGGGGGGGCCAGAGACCCAGTACTTC
cdr3_aa: CASSPPGLAGGPETQYF
v_call: TRBV7-2
j_call: TRBJ2-5
clone_size: many
d_call: TRBD2

cdr3_nt: TGTGCCAGCATCTCTCGGGAGGTAAACACTGAAGCTTTCTTT
cdr3_aa: CASISREVNTEAFF
v_call: TRBV6-1
j_call: TRBJ1-1
clone_size: NA
d_call: NA

cdr3_nt: TGCAGTGCCCGACACCCGTACAATGAGCAGTTCTTC
cdr3_aa: CSARHPYNEQFF
v_call: TRBV20-1
j_call: TRBJ2-1
clone_size: many
d_call: NA

cdr3_nt: TGCAGTGCTCATGGGTCGGAAGGCAAAAACATTCAGTACTTC
cdr3_aa: CSAHGSEGKNIQYF
v_call: TRBV20-1
j_call: TRBJ2-4
clone_size: few
d_call: NA

cdr3_nt: TGTGCCAGCAGCTTTTATTACGGCCAGTACAATGAGCAGTTCTTC
cdr3_aa: CASSFYYGQYNEQFF
v_call: TRBV7-9
j_call: TRBJ2-1
clone_size: NA
d_call: NA

cdr3_nt: TGTGCCACGACCCAGACGGTAGGCGCTTTCTTT
cdr3_aa: CATTQTVGAFF
v_call: TRBV19
j_call: TRBJ1-1
clone_size: NA
d_call: NA

cdr3_nt: TGTGCCAGCTTTCGGGGAATCGGGGAGCTGTTTTTT
cdr3_aa: CASFRGIGELFF
v_call: TRBV6-5
j_call: TRBJ2-2
clone_size: few
d_call: NA

cdr3_nt: TGTGCCAGCAGTTTTGGGGGACTTTCCACAGATACGCAGTATTTT
cdr3_aa: CASSFGGLSTDTQYF
v_call: TRBV28
j_call: TRBJ2-3
clone_size: many
d_call: NA

cdr3_nt: TGTGCCAGTAGTATAGATCGCCTGGGACAGAACACTGAAGCTTTCTTT
cdr3_aa: CASSIDRLGQNTEAFF
v_call: TRBV19
j_call: TRBJ1-1
clone_size: many
d_call: NA

cdr3_nt: TGCAGCGTACAGGGGGCGTTGGGGTCGGATGGCTACACCTTC
cdr3_aa: CSVQGALGSDGYTF
v_call: TRBV29-1
j_call: TRBJ1-2
clone_size: few
d_call: TRBD1

cdr3_nt: TGTGCCAGCAGTTACGACGGGAACTATGGCTACACCTTC
cdr3_aa: CASSYDGNYGYTF
v_call: TRBV6-5
j_call: TRBJ1-2
clone_size: NA
d_call: NA

cdr3_nt: TGTGCCAGCAGCTTTGGACGAAATGAGCAGTACTTC
cdr3_aa: CASSFGRNEQYF
v_call: TRBV7-9
j_call: TRBJ2-7
clone_size: many
d_call: NA

cdr3_nt: TGTGCCAGCAGTACGAGTGAAAGAGGGACTGAAGCTTTCTTT
cdr3_aa: CASSTSERGTEAFF
v_call: TRBV6-6
j_call: TRBJ1-1
clone_size: few
d_call: NA

cdr3_nt: TGTGCCAGTAGCGACAGGATCTTGAGCACTGAAGCTTTCTTT
cdr3_aa: CASSDRILSTEAFF
v_call: TRBV19
j_call: TRBJ1-1
clone_size: few
d_call: NA

cdr3_nt: TGTGCCAGCAGAACCCAGGGGAGCAAAAACATTCAGTACTTC
cdr3_aa: CASRTQGSKNIQYF
v_call: TRBV6-2/TRBV6-3
j_call: TRBJ2-4
clone_size: many
d_call: NA

cdr3_nt: TGCAGTGCTAGAGATCTCCGGACTAGCGGGGGGCTATACAATGAGCAGTTCTTC
cdr3_aa: CSARDLRTSGGLYNEQFF
v_call: TRBV20-1
j_call: TRBJ2-1
clone_size: NA
d_call: TRBD2